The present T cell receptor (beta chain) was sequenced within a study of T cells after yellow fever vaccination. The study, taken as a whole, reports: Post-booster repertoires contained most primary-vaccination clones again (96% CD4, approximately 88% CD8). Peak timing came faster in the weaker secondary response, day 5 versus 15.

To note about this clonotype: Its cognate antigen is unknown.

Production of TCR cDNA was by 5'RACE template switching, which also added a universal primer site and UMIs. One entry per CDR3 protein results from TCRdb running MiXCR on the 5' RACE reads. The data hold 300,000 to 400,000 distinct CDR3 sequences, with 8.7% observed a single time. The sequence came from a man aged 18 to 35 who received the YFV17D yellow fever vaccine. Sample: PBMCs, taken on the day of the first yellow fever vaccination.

CDR3 region: CASSLGQFGSNQPQHF. The CDR3 nucleotides read TGTGCCAGCAGCTTGGGACAGTTTGGCAGCAATCAGCCCCAGCATTTT. The chain recombines TRBV5-8 with TRBJ1-5, with D possibly matching TRBD1 (5 bases). The CDR3 is 16 amino acids. V lost 0 bases and J 1 base, leaving 11 bases between the germline ends. Germline-derived CDR1 and CDR2 are SGHTS and YDEGEE. The full variable domain, completed using reference TRBV5-8 and TRBJ1-5, is EAGVTQSPTHLIKTRGQQATLRCSPISGHTSVYWYQQALGLGLQFLLWYDEGEERNRGNFPPRFSGRQFPNYSSELNVNALELEDSALYLCASSLGQFGSNQPQHFGDGTRLSIL.